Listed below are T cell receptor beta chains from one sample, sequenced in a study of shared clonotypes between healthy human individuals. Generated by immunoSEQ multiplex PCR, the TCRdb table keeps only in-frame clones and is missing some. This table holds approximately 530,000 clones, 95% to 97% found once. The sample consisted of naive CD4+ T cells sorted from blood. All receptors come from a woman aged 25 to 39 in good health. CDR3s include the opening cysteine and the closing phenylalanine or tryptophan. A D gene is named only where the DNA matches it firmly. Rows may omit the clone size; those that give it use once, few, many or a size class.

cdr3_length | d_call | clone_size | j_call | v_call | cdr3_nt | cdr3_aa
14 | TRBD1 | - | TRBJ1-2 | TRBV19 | TGTGCCAGTAGTGGGGGGACAGTCATTTCTGGCTACACCTTC | CASSGGTVISGYTF
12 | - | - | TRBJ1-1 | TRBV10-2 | TGCGCCAGCACCCCTAGCAACACTGAAGCTTTCTTT | CASTPSNTEAFF
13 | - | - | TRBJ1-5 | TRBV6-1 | TGTGCCAGCAGCAGCTATTACAATCAGCCCCAGCATTTT | CASSSYYNQPQHF
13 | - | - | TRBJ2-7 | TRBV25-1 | TGTGCCAGCAGTGTCCGACAGAACTACGAGCAGTACTTC | CASSVRQNYEQYF
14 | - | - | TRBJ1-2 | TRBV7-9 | TGTGCCAGCAGCTTATCGACAGCGAACTATGGCTACACCTTC | CASSLSTANYGYTF
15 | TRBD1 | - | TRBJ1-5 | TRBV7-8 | TGTGCCAGCAGCCTGACAGGGATTAGCAATCAGCCCCAGCATTTT | CASSLTGISNQPQHF
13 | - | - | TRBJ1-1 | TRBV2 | TGTGCCAGCAGAGGAGGGATGAACACTGAAGCTTTCTTT | CASRGGMNTEAFF
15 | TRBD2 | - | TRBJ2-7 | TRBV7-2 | TGTGCCAGCAGCTTAAGCGGGAGGTTCACCTACGAGCAGTACTTC | CASSLSGRFTYEQYF
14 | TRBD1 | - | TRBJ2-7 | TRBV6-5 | TGTGCCAGCAGGCGTGGGACAGGGGTCTACGAGCAGTACTTC | CASRRGTGVYEQYF
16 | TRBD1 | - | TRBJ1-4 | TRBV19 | TGTGCCAGTAGTCTTCTACCGGGACAGGGGTCTGAAAAACTGTTTTTT | CASSLLPGQGSEKLFF
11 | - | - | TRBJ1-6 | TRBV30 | TGTGCCTGGGGTAATAATTCACCCCTCCACTTT | CAWGNNSPLHF
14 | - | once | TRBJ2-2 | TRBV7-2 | TGTGCCAGCAGCTTAATCAGGTTGGGAGGGGAGCTGTTTTTT | CASSLIRLGGELFF
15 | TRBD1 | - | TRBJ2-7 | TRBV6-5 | TGTGCCAGCAGACCCGGGACAGGGGGATCCTACGAGCAGTACTTC | CASRPGTGGSYEQYF
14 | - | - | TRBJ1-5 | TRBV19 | TGTGCCAGTATTCGAACAGGTAGCAATCAGCCCCAGCATTTT | CASIRTGSNQPQHF
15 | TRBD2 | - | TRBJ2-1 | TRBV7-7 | TGTGCCAGCAGCTTAGGGACTAGCACCTACAATGAGCAGTTCTTC | CASSLGTSTYNEQFF
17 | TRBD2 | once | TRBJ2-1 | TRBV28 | TGTGCCAGCAGCCTAGACCCCCGGACTAGGGCTTGGCATGAGCAGTTCTTC | CASSLDPRTRAWHEQFF
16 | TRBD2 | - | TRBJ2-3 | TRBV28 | TGTGCCAGCAGACCCTTACCGGGACTAGCGACAGATACGCAGTATTTT | CASRPLPGLATDTQYF
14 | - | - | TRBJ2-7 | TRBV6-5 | TGTGCCAGCAGGCTTGACAGGGAGGGCTACGAGCAGTACTTC | CASRLDREGYEQYF
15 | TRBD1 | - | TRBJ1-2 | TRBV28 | TGTGCCAGCAGTCCGACGGGACAGGGCATCTATGGCTACACCTTC | CASSPTGQGIYGYTF
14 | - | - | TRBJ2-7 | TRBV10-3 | TGTGCCATCAGTGATCCGGGACCAGACTACGAGCAGTACTTC | CAISDPGPDYEQYF
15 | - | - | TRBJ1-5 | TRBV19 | TGTGCCAGTAGTATCGGGCAGGTAGGGGATCAGCCCCAGCATTTT | CASSIGQVGDQPQHF
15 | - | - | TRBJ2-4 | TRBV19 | TGTGCCAGTAGTAAAGACAGTACGGCCAAAAACATTCAGTACTTC | CASSKDSTAKNIQYF
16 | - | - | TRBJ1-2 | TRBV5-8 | TGTGCCAGCAGCTTGTGGGACATAGGGCAGAACTATGGCTACACCTTC | CASSLWDIGQNYGYTF
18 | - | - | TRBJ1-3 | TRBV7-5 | TGTGTCAGAAGCTTAGCCCTTCCTTGTGCAGGCTCTGGAAACACCATATATTTT | CVRSLALPCAGSGNTIYF
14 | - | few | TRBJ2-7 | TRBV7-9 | TGTGCCAGCAGCTTATTAGGTGGATCCTACGAGCAGTACTTC | CASSLLGGSYEQYF
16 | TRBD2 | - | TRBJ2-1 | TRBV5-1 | TGCGCCAGCAGCTTGTCTCTAGCGGGAGAGTACAATGAGCAGTTCTTC | CASSLSLAGEYNEQFF
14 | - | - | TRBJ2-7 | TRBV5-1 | TGCGCCAGCAGCTCCGGAGAGGCGCCCTACGAGCAGTACTTC | CASSSGEAPYEQYF
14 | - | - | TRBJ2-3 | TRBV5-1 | TGCGCCAGCAGCGTTGGGACAAGCACAGATACGCAGTATTTT | CASSVGTSTDTQYF
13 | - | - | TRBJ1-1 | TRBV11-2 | TGTGCCAGCAGCTCCCGGCCGGGGGGGGAAGCTTTCTTT | CASSSRPGGEAFF
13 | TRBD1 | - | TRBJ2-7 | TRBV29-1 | TGCAGCGTTGTGGGACAGGGGGCCTACGAGCAGTACTTC | CSVVGQGAYEQYF
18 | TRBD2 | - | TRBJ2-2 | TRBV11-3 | TGTGCCAGCAGCCCAGGGACTAGCGGGAGGAAGGAGACCGGGGAGCTGTTTTTT | CASSPGTSGRKETGELFF
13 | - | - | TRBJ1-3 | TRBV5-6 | TGTGCCAGCAGCTTGGAACTTGGAAACACCATATATTTT | CASSLELGNTIYF
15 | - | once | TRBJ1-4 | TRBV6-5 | TGTGCCAGCAGCCTGGGTGGCGTTTCTAATGAAAAACTGTTTTTT | CASSLGGVSNEKLFF
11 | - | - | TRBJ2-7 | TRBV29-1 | TGCAGCGTGCAGCTAGGCTACGAGCAGTACTTC | CSVQLGYEQYF
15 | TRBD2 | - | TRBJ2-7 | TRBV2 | TGTGCCAGCAGTGGCCTCCAGCGGGAGTTCTACGAGCAGTACTTC | CASSGLQREFYEQYF
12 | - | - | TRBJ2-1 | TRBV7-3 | TGTGCCAGCAGCTTATCAGCTGGTGAGCAGTTCTTC | CASSLSAGEQFF
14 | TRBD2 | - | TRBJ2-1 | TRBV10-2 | TGCGCCAGCAGTGAGTTACTAGCGCTCAGTGAGCAGTTCTTC | CASSELLALSEQFF
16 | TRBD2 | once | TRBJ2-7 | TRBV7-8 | TGTGCCAGCAGCCCCCTGGTGGAGCGGGGAGCCTACGAGCAGTACTTC | CASSPLVERGAYEQYF
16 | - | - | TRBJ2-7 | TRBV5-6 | TGTGCCAGCAGGACAAGGCGCAGCGGGCGCCCCCACGAGCAGTACTTC | CASRTRRSGRPHEQYF
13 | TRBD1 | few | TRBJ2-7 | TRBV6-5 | TGTGCCGGCGCCTGGGACAGGGGGGGAGAGCAGTACTTC | CAGAWDRGGEQYF
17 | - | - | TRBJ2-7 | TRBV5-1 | TGCGCCAGCAGCCCCGGACGAGAACCTCCGATTCGCTACGAGCAGTACTTC | CASSPGREPPIRYEQYF
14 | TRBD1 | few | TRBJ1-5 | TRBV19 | TGTGCCAGTAGTACGACAGGGGGCGGTCAGCCCCAGCATTTT | CASSTTGGGQPQHF
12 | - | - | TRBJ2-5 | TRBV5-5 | TGTGCCAGCAGGGTGCCCAATGAGACCCAGTACTTC | CASRVPNETQYF
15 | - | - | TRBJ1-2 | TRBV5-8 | TGTGCCAGCACCTCCGGAACTTTTGAGAACTATGGCTACACCTTC | CASTSGTFENYGYTF
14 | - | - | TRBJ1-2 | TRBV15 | TGTGCCACCAGCAGAGGAGGGGTCCCCTATGGCTACACCTTC | CATSRGGVPYGYTF
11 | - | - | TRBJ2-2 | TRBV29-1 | TGCAGCGTTGAAACGGAAGGGGGGCTGTTTTTT | CSVETEGGLFF
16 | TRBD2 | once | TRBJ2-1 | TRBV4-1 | TGCGCCAGCAGCCAAGACCCAGCGGGAGGGACCAATGAGCAGTTCTTC | CASSQDPAGGTNEQFF
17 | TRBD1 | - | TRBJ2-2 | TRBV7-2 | TGTGCCAGCAGCTACTACCGGGACAGGGGGAGAGGCGGGGAGCTGTTTTTT | CASSYYRDRGRGGELFF
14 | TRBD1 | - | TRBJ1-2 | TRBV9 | TGTGCCAGCAGCGCCCCGACAGGGTCCGATGGCTACACCTTC | CASSAPTGSDGYTF
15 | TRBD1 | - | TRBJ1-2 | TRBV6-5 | TGTGCCAGCAGACCTGCCAGGGGGGGAGTCTATGGCTACACCTTC | CASRPARGGVYGYTF
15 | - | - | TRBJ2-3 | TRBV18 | TGTGCCAGCTCACCCGGGACCGGTGTGGTAGATACGCAGTATTTT | CASSPGTGVVDTQYF
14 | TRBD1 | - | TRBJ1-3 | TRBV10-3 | TGTGCCACCGAGTCGACAGGGGCTGGAAACACCATATATTTT | CATESTGAGNTIYF
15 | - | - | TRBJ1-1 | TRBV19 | TGTGCCAGTAGTATAAGCGGCGGTCTGAACACTGAAGCTTTCTTT | CASSISGGLNTEAFF